These 30 T cell receptor beta chains were all obtained from the same sample, sequenced in a study of blood T cells in healthy people across ages. A J-beta primer mix and a sample-barcoded 5' primer were used in a second PCR of about 7 to 12 cycles. TCRdb analysed the 5' RACE reads with MiXCR anew, one entry per CDR3 protein. The data show around 690,000 distinct CDR3 sequences, with roughly 53% seen just once and roughly 34% held by the top ten. Sequencing was carried out using blood. The receptors stem from a man in his sixties in good health.

This clonotype was recorded a few times. Written as DNA, the CDR3 is TGTGCCAGCAGTCCTGGGGGCGGGGGCCTTTACAATGAGCAGTTCTTC. This gives the protein CASSPGGGGLYNEQFF. The gene calls are TRBV5-5 and TRBJ2-1, with D perhaps matching TRBD2 (7 bases). Trimming removed 5 bases at V and 4 bases at J, with 19 bases between. This CDR3 has 16 amino acids. Germline loops: CDR1 SGHKS, CDR2 YYEKEE (reference sequence).

The rearrangement links TRBV6-5 to TRBJ1-4; the D is unclear. Trimming shortened V by 5 bases and J by 0 bases, and 16 bases separated the two germline ends. The CDR3 runs to 17 residues. The germline CDR1 and CDR2 sequences are MNHEY and SVGAGI. The CDR3 DNA sequence: TGTGCCAGCAGTCAATCGACACCCGGGACAACTAATGAAAAACTGTTTTTT. It yields the protein CASSQSTPGTTNEKLFF.

This clonotype was detected only a few times. The chain recombines TRBV7-9 with TRBJ1-5; the D is unclear. Germline values: CDR1 SEHNR, CDR2 FQNEAQ (reference sequence). V lost 0 bases, J lost 4 bases, and 4 bases lay in between. This CDR3 has 13 amino acids. CDR3 bases: TGTGCCAGCAGCTTAGCAGAAAATCAGCCCCAGCATTTT. Its translation: CASSLAENQPQHF. The whole variable domain, remainder taken from reference TRBV7-9 and TRBJ1-5, is DTGVSQNPRHKITKRGQNVTFRCDPISEHNRLYWYRQTLGQGPEFLTYFQNEAQLEKSRLLSDRFSAERPKGSFSTLEIQRTEQGDSAMYLCASSLAENQPQHFGDGTRLSIL.

J is TRBJ1-5 and V is TRBV28; 7 bases are a match to TRBD1. Trimming at V came to 4 bases and at J to 4 bases, leaving 7 bases not matched to a gene. Germline V CDR1 and CDR2: MDHEN, SYDVKM. The CDR3 sequence is 15 residues long. The CDR3 DNA reads TGTGCCAGCAGTTCCGACAGGGTTGGAAATCAGCCCCAGCATTTT. This translates into CASSSDRVGNQPQHF.

This rearrangement joins TRBV10-3 to TRBJ2-4; D may be TRBD2 (7 bases). The DNA end is a closer match to TRBJ2-7, so the J assignment may be wrong. The germline gives CDR1 ENHRY, CDR2 SYGVKD. The CDR3 has 15 residues. The CDR3 region has the DNA TGTGCCATCAGTCCCCTGGGGGGGCATAGGGGCGAGCAGTACTTC. Amino acid sequence: CAISPLGGHRGEQYF.

The rearrangement links TRBV4-1 to TRBJ2-5, with 8 nucleotides matching TRBD2. Looked up from germline, CDR1 is MGHRA and CDR2 is YSYEKL. The CDR3 totals 16 residues. Trimming at V came to 4 bases and at J to 4 bases, leaving 11 bases not matched to a gene. In DNA form, the CDR3 reads TGCGCCAGCAGCCGGGGAATTAGCGGGGCCCCAGAGACCCAGTACTTC. Translated: CASSRGISGAPETQYF.

The CDR3 coding sequence is TGTGCCAGCAGCGCCGGGACAGGGGGTGCGAACACTGAAGCTTTCTTT. Its translation: CASSAGTGGANTEAFF. V gene TRBV9 combines with J gene TRBJ1-1; 11 bases are a match to TRBD1. The V segment lost 3 bases and the J segment 1 base; nucleotides outside the gene matches: 5. From germline, CDR1 is SGDLS and CDR2 YYNGEE. This CDR3 has 16 amino acids.

This clonotype was counted a few times. The chain is built from TRBV6-1 and TRBJ2-7; TRBD2 aligns across 13 bases. J lost 3 bases, V lost 5 bases, and 7 bases had no gene match. The CDR3 has 16 amino acids. The germline CDR1 and CDR2 sequences are MNHNS and SASEGT. CDR3 sequence reads: CASSTTSGGPVYEQYF. The CDR3, as DNA: TGTGCCAGCAGTACGACTAGCGGGGGGCCCGTCTACGAGCAGTACTTC.

The genes are TRBV20-1 and TRBJ1-2; TRBD1 agrees at 8 bases. This CDR3 is 15 amino acids long. The germline CDR1 and CDR2 sequences are DFQATT and SNEGSKA (reference sequence). J lost 7 bases, V lost 3 bases, and 13 bases had no gene match. The CDR3 protein is CSAREGTGGWVGYTF. The CDR3 coding sequence is TGCAGTGCTAGGGAGGGTACAGGGGGTTGGGTTGGCTACACCTTC.

The chain carries TRBV10-2 and TRBJ2-5; either TRBD1 or TRBD2 may fit D (6 bases each). The CDR3 covers 14 residues. The germline CDR1 and CDR2 sequences are WSHSY and SAAADI. The V gene lost 3 bases and the J gene lost 2 bases, with 10 bases spanning the gap. The CDR3 DNA sequence: TGCGCCAGCAGTGAACGGGGGCAACAAGAGACCCAGTACTTC. Amino acids: CASSERGQQETQYF.

This clonotype has only one observation. The chain couples TRBV5-1 to TRBJ1-4; 7 bases fit TRBD1. With V trimmed by 0 bases and J by 8 bases, 1 base remained unmatched. CDR3 length equals 13 residues. The germline V gene has CDR1 SGHRS and CDR2 YFSETQ. CDR3 DNA: TGCGCCAGCAGCTTGGAGGGACAGGAAAAACTGTTTTTT. Amino acid sequence: CASSLEGQEKLFF.

The rearrangement links TRBV6-6 to TRBJ2-1; TRBD2 matches 10 bases. Germline lookup yields CDR1 MNHNY and CDR2 SVGAGI (reference sequence). The CDR3 is 12 amino acids. V was clipped by 5 bases and J by 12 bases; unmatched bases: 4. The CDR3 protein is CASSTPSGGQFF. The CDR3 region has the DNA TGTGCCAGCAGTACCCCTAGCGGGGGGCAGTTCTTC.

The V and J genes are TRBV4-3 and TRBJ1-2; D not certain. V gave up 0 bases and J gave up 5 bases, with 19 bases separating them. The CDR3 sequence is 17 residues long. Germline assignment: CDR1 LGHNA and CDR2 YSLEER. The DNA for the CDR3 is TGCGCCAGCAGCCAAGATGTAGATCTGGGCAGGTCTTATGGCTACACCTTC. This encodes CASSQDVDLGRSYGYTF.

This clonotype has a handful of counts. The chain uses TRBV4-1 and TRBJ1-2; possible D gene TRBD1, 6 bases. Trimming took off 6 bases at V and 6 bases at J, with 11 bases between the two ends. The CDR3 is 12 residues long. Per the germline V gene, CDR1 is MGHRA and CDR2 is YSYEKL. This CDR3 reads CASSRDIDGYTF. CDR3 nucleotide sequence: TGCGCCAGCAGTCGGGACATCGATGGCTACACCTTC.

There are a few counts of this clonotype. The chain recombines TRBV3-1 with TRBJ1-2, with 7 bases that match TRBD1. CDR3 size: 14 residues. Germline-derived CDR1 and CDR2 are LGHDT and YNNKEL (reference sequence). The trim removed 4 bases at V and 3 bases at J, leaving 5 bases unmatched. CDR3 residues: CASSLNTGDYGYTF. The CDR3 bases are TGTGCCAGCAGCCTCAATACAGGGGACTATGGCTACACCTTC.

The gene calls are TRBV20-1 and TRBJ1-1; no firm D call. The CDR3 has 13 amino acids. Between the trimmed V and J ends, which lost 3 bases and 3 bases, there was a span of 11 bases. Germline CDR1 and CDR2: DFQATT and SNEGSKA (reference sequence). This chain's CDR3 is CSARVREDTEAFF. The CDR3 region has the DNA TGCAGTGCTAGGGTCCGGGAGGACACTGAAGCTTTCTTT.

This clonotype has a handful of counts. The rearrangement links TRBV9 to TRBJ2-2; no clear D gene. Trimming shortened V by 0 bases and J by 0 bases, and 3 bases separated the two germline ends. CDR1 and CDR2 from the germline V gene are SGDLS and YYNGEE. The CDR3 covers 14 residues. CDR3 sequence: CASSVASNTGELFF. Here the CDR3 DNA reads TGTGCCAGCAGCGTAGCTTCGAACACCGGGGAGCTGTTTTTT.

This clonotype came up a few times. This chain connects TRBV11-2 to TRBJ2-5; D may be TRBD2 (5 bases). Deletions cut 1 base from V and 2 bases from J, with 11 bases between. The CDR3 length is 15 residues. Germline loops: CDR1 SGHAT, CDR2 FQNNGV. CDR3 DNA sequence: TGTGCCAGCAGCTTAGGCGGTACGGGACAAGAGACCCAGTACTTC. This translates into CASSLGGTGQETQYF.

The chain carries TRBV6-6 and TRBJ2-7; TRBD1 or TRBD2 may be the D gene (6 bases each). Germline CDR1 reads MNHNY; CDR2 reads SVGAGI (reference sequence). Trimming shortened V by 0 bases and J by 6 bases, and 18 bases separated the two germline ends. The CDR3 sequence is 16 residues long. The CDR3 DNA reads as TGTGCCAGCAGTTACTCGGCTGTCACCAGGGGAGGCGAGCAGTACTTC. It translates to CASSYSAVTRGGEQYF.

The chain links TRBV13 to TRBJ2-5; D uncertain. The CDR3 is 15 residues long. V was clipped by 2 bases and J by 1 base, with 11 bases between them. Germline V lookup: CDR1 PRHDT, CDR2 FYEKMQ (reference sequence). The DNA of the CDR3 is TGTGCCAGCAGCTTAAAGAGGTTCGGCCAAGAGACCCAGTACTTC. Amino acids: CASSLKRFGQETQYF.

The chain joins TRBV14 to TRBJ2-1; 8 nucleotides match TRBD1. V lost 3 bases to trimming and J lost 7 bases; unmatched junction nucleotides: 8. Per the germline V gene, CDR1 is SGHDN and CDR2 is FVKESK. CDR3 length: 15 amino acids. The CDR3 bases are TGTGCCAGCAGCCACGGGCAGGGGGCAGCGAATGAGCAGTTCTTC. Translating it yields CASSHGQGAANEQFF.

The V call is TRBV20-1, the J call TRBJ2-3, with D hard to call. The V end was cut by 6 bases, the J end by 4 bases, with 17 bases between. Germline V CDR1 and CDR2: DFQATT, SNEGSKA (reference sequence). The CDR3 covers 14 residues. The CDR3 nucleotides are TGCAGTGCCGAGCCCCCGACTGCCGCAGATACGCAGTATTTT. Translated: CSAEPPTAADTQYF.

This clonotype was observed a handful of times. The chain carries TRBV6-1 and TRBJ1-2; D gene unclear. Germline CDR1 MNHNS, CDR2 SASEGT. CDR3 length: 16 residues. Trimming pared 0 bases from V and 0 bases from J, leaving 11 bases between. CDR3 residues: CASSEALRGANYGYTF. CDR3 DNA: TGTGCCAGCAGTGAAGCGCTTCGGGGAGCTAACTATGGCTACACCTTC.

This sequence joins TRBV6-1 and TRBJ2-1; 9 bases align to TRBD2. Germline V gene sequence: CDR1 MNHNS, CDR2 SASEGT. J lost 10 bases, V lost 7 bases, and 8 bases had no gene match. The CDR3 has 13 amino acids. The CDR3 spells CASKLSSGDEQFF. The CDR3 nucleotides are TGTGCCAGCAAGTTGTCTAGCGGGGACGAGCAGTTCTTC.

The V and J genes are TRBV12-3 or TRBV12-4 and TRBJ1-6; D may be TRBD1 (5 bases). The CDR3 consists of 15 residues. V shed 6 bases and J shed 0 bases, with 9 bases lying between them. The CDR3 sequence is CASRSRVSYNSPLHF. The CDR3 DNA sequence: TGTGCCAGCAGAAGCAGGGTCTCCTATAATTCACCCCTCCACTTT.

The rearrangement links TRBV6-5 to TRBJ2-5; 7 bases are shared with TRBD2. Germline CDR1 is MNHEY and CDR2 is SVGAGI. V shed 0 bases and J 11 bases; nucleotides not matched to a gene: 9. The CDR3 loop spans 14 amino acids. CDR3 protein: CASSYSRGGNEQYF. The DNA for the CDR3 is TGTGCCAGCAGTTACTCGAGGGGAGGGAATGAGCAGTACTTC.

V is TRBV5-1 and J is TRBJ2-5; 9 bases are a match to TRBD1. CDR1 SGHRS and CDR2 YFSETQ come from the germline V gene. V was pared by 2 bases and J by 5 bases, with 1 base of the junction left unmatched. This CDR3 is 13 amino acids long. CDR3 sequence reads: CASSFDRGETQYF. The CDR3 region has the DNA TGCGCCAGCAGCTTTGACAGGGGGGAGACCCAGTACTTC.

This chain joins TRBV5-1 and TRBJ2-7; no firm D call. The length of the CDR3 is 15 residues. V lost 4 bases and J 0 bases, leaving 14 bases between the germline ends. From germline, CDR1 is SGHRS and CDR2 YFSETQ. CDR3 residues: CASSLGPPTSYEQYF. The DNA of the CDR3 is TGCGCCAGCAGCCTCGGGCCACCAACCTCCTACGAGCAGTACTTC.

This clonotype was recorded many times. V usage is TRBV6-1 and J usage is TRBJ2-5, with D perhaps being TRBD1 or TRBD2 (5 bases each). Per the germline V gene, CDR1 is MNHNS and CDR2 is SASEGT. V lost 4 bases, J lost 1 base, and 13 bases lay in between. This CDR3 contains 15 residues. In DNA form, the CDR3 reads TGTGCCAGCAGTGTTGGGATAGGGACCCAAGAGACCCAGTACTTC. It specifies CASSVGIGTQETQYF.

This clonotype showed up just once. This chain joins TRBV6-1 and TRBJ2-7; 10 bases agree with TRBD1. V was pared by 8 bases and J by 6 bases, with 16 bases of the junction left unmatched. Germline CDR1 is MNHNS and CDR2 is SASEGT. The length of the CDR3 is 16 residues. The CDR3 DNA reads as TGTGCCAGCGGTAGAGTACCGGGACAGGGGCAAGGCGAGCAGTACTTC. Protein sequence: CASGRVPGQGQGEQYF.